Sequencing of this TCR beta chain was carried out in a study of blood T cell repertoires in COVID-19. The data were produced by immunoSEQ multiplex PCR, yet TCRdb's version contains in-frame clones alone and is incomplete. The profile shows roughly 360,000 clones, less than 90% of them singletons. The CDR3 loop spans 15 amino acids. Between the trimmed V and J ends, which lost 6 bases and 2 bases, there was a span of 16 bases. The germline gives CDR1 MNHEY, CDR2 SVGAGI. Participants' reported clinical history set cohort assignment. Symptom resolution, clearance, or two negative PCRs marked the recovered donors of Cohort 3.

The chain links TRBV6-5 to TRBJ2-5; TRBD2 is a possible D gene (6 bases). The sequencing input was PBMCs or T cells enriched from blood (not recorded which). The TCR sequence derives from a woman in her 50s who had recovered from COVID-19. CDR3 protein: CASSYEGREQETQYF. CDR3 in DNA: TGTGCCAGCAGCTACGAAGGACGGGAGCAAGAGACCCAGTACTTC.